This TCR beta chain is drawn from a study of PD-1 blockade in mismatch repair-deficient tumors. Study-wide background: All were previously treated, progressing patients with approximately 11 mismatch repair-deficient cancer types. Findings of the study overall: Tumor-resident clones, often absent from pretreatment blood, expanded after pembrolizumab and then contracted.

Some clones are missing from TCRdb's copy, which holds only in-frame ones; the method was immunoSEQ multiplex PCR. The data hold about 100,000 clones, with 82% observed a single time. All patients were mismatch repair deficient, assessed by either PCR or immunohistochemistry. The TCR-sequenced patients were three responders to pembrolizumab. About this clone itself: Its specificity is unknown.

The sequencing here drew on peripheral blood, taken about 33 weeks after starting pembrolizumab. The sequence derives from an adult with mismatch repair-deficient cancer.

The CDR3 nucleotides read TGTGCCAGCAGTTACCTCTTAGGGGGTGGCTACACCTTC. Translation gives CASSYLLGGGYTF. The rearrangement joins TRBV6-5 to TRBJ1-2; TRBD1 is a possible D gene (6 bases). Trimming stripped 2 bases from V and 7 bases from J, with 11 bases between. The CDR3 length is 13 residues. Germline CDR1 reads MNHEY; CDR2 reads SVGAGI.